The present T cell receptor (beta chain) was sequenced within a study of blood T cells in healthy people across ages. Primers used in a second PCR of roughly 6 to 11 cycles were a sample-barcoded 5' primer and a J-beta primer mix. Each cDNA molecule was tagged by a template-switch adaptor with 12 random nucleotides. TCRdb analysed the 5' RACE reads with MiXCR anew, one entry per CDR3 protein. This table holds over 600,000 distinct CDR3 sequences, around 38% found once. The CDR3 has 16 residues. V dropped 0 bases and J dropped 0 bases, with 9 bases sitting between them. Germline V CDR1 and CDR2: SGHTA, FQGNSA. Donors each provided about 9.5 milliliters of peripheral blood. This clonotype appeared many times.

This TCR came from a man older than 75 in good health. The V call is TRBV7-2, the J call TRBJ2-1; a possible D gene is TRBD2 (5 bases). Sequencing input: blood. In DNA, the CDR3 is TGTGCCAGCAGCTTAGCCTACGGGAACTCCTACAATGAGCAGTTCTTC. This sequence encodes CASSLAYGNSYNEQFF. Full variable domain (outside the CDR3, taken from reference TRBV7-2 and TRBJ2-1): GAGVSQSPSNKVTEKGKDVELRCDPISGHTALYWYRQSLGQGLEFLIYFQGNSAPDKSGLPSDRFSAERTGGSVSTLTIQRTQQEDSAVYLCASSLAYGNSYNEQFFGPGTRLTVL.